This T cell receptor (beta chain) is from a study of Ad26.COV2.S vaccination and SARS-CoV-2 variants. Study-wide results and caveats: Using TCR breadth and depth analyses may have led to underestimated total T cell responses. While placebo recipients had lower spike-specific TCR breadth, vaccine recipients had more. Responses of spike-specific T cells (both CD8+ and CD4+) reportedly showed substantial breadth after vaccination.

The V end lost 6 bases, the J end lost 10 bases, and 16 bases lay between the germline ends. CDR1 and CDR2 from the germline V gene are MNHEY and SVGAGI. The CDR3 contains 14 residues. Turning to this clone: Its specificity is not known.

As for treatment: roughly 18 received Ad26.COV2.S at low or high dose, single or two shots; 5 received placebo; per-sample allocation not given. At day 63 after the first vaccine or placebo injection, samples were drawn. The data were produced by immunoSEQ multiplex PCR, yet TCRdb's version contains in-frame clones alone and is incomplete. The sample has some 350,000 clones; 80% to 90% are singletons. The chain has TRBV6-5 and TRBJ1-6; TRBD1 is a possible D gene (5 bases). The TCR originated in a person between 18 and 59 years old who received the Ad26.COV2.S COVID-19 vaccine or a placebo. The specimen was peripheral blood, collected in a trial of Ad26.COV2.S vaccine versus placebo. CDR3: CASRIDLRGSPLHF. Here the CDR3 DNA reads TGTGCCAGCAGGATTGATCTAAGGGGATCACCCCTCCACTTT.